The next 27 T cell receptor beta chains were all read from a single sample in a study of T cells in Graves' hyperthyroidism and ophthalmopathy. Amplified TCR beta CDR3 regions came from RNA transcripts. HTBI primers were the set used in a first-round RT-PCR of the TCR CDR3. TCRdb re-called the multiplex PCR reads through MiXCR, storing one row per CDR3 protein. The table has a few hundred thousand distinct CDR3 sequences, roughly 15% seen once; the top ten hold roughly 18%. The source material was blood. The receptors originated from a woman between 18 and 30 years old with Graves' ophthalmopathy.

The sample holds many counts of this clonotype. The V and J genes are TRBV12-3 or TRBV12-4 and TRBJ2-5; TRBD1 matches at 8 bases. The trim removed 3 bases at V and 5 bases at J, leaving 5 bases unmatched. The length of the CDR3 is 14 residues. The CDR3 region has the DNA TGTGCCAGCAGTTTCCTGACAGGGGATGAGACCCAGTACTTC. It is translated as CASSFLTGDETQYF.

This clonotype was seen many times. The chain employs TRBV6-1 and TRBJ2-7, with D hard to call. The germline V gene encodes CDR1 MNHNS and CDR2 SASEGT. V lost 2 bases and J 4 bases, leaving 18 bases between the germline ends. This CDR3 is 16 amino acids long. CDR3 nucleotides: TGTGCCAGCAGTGAACCTGGTTTAATGCAGGCGTACGAGCAGTACTTC. Its protein product is CASSEPGLMQAYEQYF.

This clonotype has at least ten counts. V is TRBV30 and J is TRBJ1-1; D is unresolved. With 3 bases removed from V and 1 base from J, the gap between germline ends came to 12 bases. The CDR3 has 14 residues. CDR1 is GTSNPN and CDR2 is SVGIG in the germline V gene (reference sequence). The CDR3 protein is CAWSPPGKNTEAFF. CDR3 sequence (DNA): TGTGCCTGGAGCCCTCCGGGGAAGAACACTGAAGCTTTCTTT. The variable domain in full, completed from reference TRBV30 and TRBJ1-1, reads SQTIHQWPATLVQPVGSPLSLECTVEGTSNPNLYWYRQAAGRGLQLLFYSVGIGQISSEVPQNLSASRPQDRQFILSSKKLLLSDSGFYLCAWSPPGKNTEAFFGQGTRLTVV.

This clonotype was seen many times. This sequence joins TRBV6-1 and TRBJ1-1; maybe TRBD1 (6 bases). V lost 8 bases and J 8 bases, leaving 15 bases between the germline ends. Germline V gene lookup returns CDR1 MNHNS and CDR2 SASEGT. CDR3 length: 12 amino acids. This chain's CDR3 is CASGLVTGEAFF. CDR3 bases: TGTGCCAGCGGCCTCGTAACAGGGGAAGCTTTCTTT.

This clonotype was found many times. The CDR3 DNA is TGTGCCAGCACCCAAACTTGGGTTACTGAAGCTTTCTTT. Protein: CASTQTWVTEAFF. The rearrangement uses TRBV28 and TRBJ1-1; D remains ambiguous. The germline CDR1 and CDR2 sequences are MDHEN and SYDVKM. There are 13 residues in the CDR3. Trimming pared 7 bases from V and 5 bases from J, leaving 14 bases between.

This clonotype occurred many times. V usage is TRBV11-2 and J usage is TRBJ1-2; D call uncertain. Germline lookup yields CDR1 SGHAT and CDR2 FQNNGV. The CDR3 is 15 amino acids. V was pared by 3 bases and J by 3 bases, with 14 bases between. The CDR3 loop reads CASSFGPENDYGYTF. CDR3 sequence (DNA): TGTGCCAGCAGCTTCGGCCCGGAGAACGACTATGGCTACACCTTC.

This clonotype was counted between two and nine times. The genes are TRBV19 and TRBJ1-2; D remains unclear. Trimming took off 1 base at V and 4 bases at J, with 10 bases between the two ends. The germline V gene encodes CDR1 LNHDA and CDR2 SQIVND (reference sequence). The CDR3 runs 14 residues. The CDR3 DNA sequence: TGTGCCAGTAGTATAGCTCCACAGAGCTATGGCTACACCTTC. It is translated as CASSIAPQSYGYTF.

This clonotype was counted between two and nine times. The rearrangement joins TRBV18 to TRBJ2-6, with D possibly TRBD2 on 5 matching bases. This CDR3 has 16 amino acids. CDR1 is KGHSH, CDR2 LQKENI, per germline. V lost 2 bases and J 4 bases, leaving 12 bases between the germline ends. The DNA for the CDR3 is TGTGCCAGCTCACCAGGTCGGGGTATCGGGGCCAACGTCCTGACTTTC. Translation gives CASSPGRGIGANVLTF.

A remark on this clonotype: This may come from a read error, since a much larger clone is one base off. J is TRBJ2-3 and V is TRBV28; 11 nucleotides agree with TRBD2. Germline lookup yields CDR1 MDHEN and CDR2 SYDVKM. The CDR3 is 17 residues long. The J segment lost 0 bases and the V segment lost 7 bases, leaving 9 bases of the junction unmatched. CDR3 loop: CASNPIRTSGSTDTQYF. CDR3 sequence (DNA): TGTGCCAGCAATCCCATCAGGACTAGCGGGAGCACAGATACGCAGTATTTT.

A few counts support this clonotype. A much larger clone sits a single nucleotide away, making a read error possible. The chain has TRBV7-2 and TRBJ2-1; 9 bases match TRBD2. Losses at the gene ends were 2 bases for V and 9 bases for J; bases not matched to a gene: 14. The germline gives CDR1 SGHTA, CDR2 FQGNSA. The CDR3 consists of 17 residues. The CDR3 DNA follows: TGTGCCAGCAGCTTATCCTTTATTAGCGGGAGAGGCAGTGAGCAGTTCTTC. It translates to CASSLSFISGRGSEQFF.

V and J are TRBV18 and TRBJ1-1; 7 nucleotides match TRBD1. Unmatched junction bases numbered 4, after V lost 0 bases and J lost 0 bases. The germline CDR1 and CDR2 sequences are KGHSH and LQKENI. The CDR3 runs to 16 residues. CDR3 coding DNA: TGTGCCAGCTCACCACCGTACAGGGGTTTGAACACTGAAGCTTTCTTT. Its protein product is CASSPPYRGLNTEAFF.

The gene calls are TRBV19 and TRBJ2-7; tentatively, D is TRBD1 (6 bases). This CDR3 comprises 16 residues. Germline V gene sequence: CDR1 LNHDA, CDR2 SQIVND (reference sequence). The V end was cut by 1 base, the J end by 5 bases, with 18 bases between. The DNA for the CDR3 is TGTGCCAGTAGTATAGGGGGCAGGGGACGGATAAACGAGCAGTACTTC. This gives the protein CASSIGGRGRINEQYF.

This clonotype was seen more than once but under ten times. V usage is TRBV11-2 and J usage is TRBJ2-5; D is ambiguous. The V gene's germline CDR1 is SGHAT and CDR2 FQNNGV. CDR3 size: 12 residues. V shed 4 bases and J shed 1 base, with 4 bases lying between them. The CDR3 loop is CASSWTQETQYF. DNA of the CDR3: TGTGCCAGCAGCTGGACCCAAGAGACCCAGTACTTC.

There are many counts of this clonotype. J is TRBJ2-1 and V is TRBV28; 12 nucleotides match TRBD1. The germline V gene encodes CDR1 MDHEN and CDR2 SYDVKM. The CDR3 consists of 16 residues. The J segment lost 0 bases and the V segment lost 6 bases, leaving 3 bases of the junction unmatched. CDR3 loop: CASRGQGARSYNEQFF. The CDR3 region has the DNA TGTGCCAGCAGGGGACAGGGGGCACGCTCCTACAATGAGCAGTTCTTC. The whole variable domain, remainder taken from reference TRBV28 and TRBJ2-1, is DVKVTQSSRYLVKRTGEKVFLECVQDMDHENMFWYRQDPGLGLRLIYFSYDVKMKEKGDIPEGYSVSREKKERFSLILESASTNQTSMYLCASRGQGARSYNEQFFGPGTRLTVL.

This clonotype was counted at least ten times. This chain uses TRBV5-1 with TRBJ1-1, with a weak D call TRBD1 (5 bases). Trimming left V 1 base short and J 5 bases short, with 9 bases between. The germline CDR1 and CDR2 sequences are SGHRS and YFSETQ. The length of the CDR3 is 13 residues. As DNA, the CDR3 is TGCGCCAGCAGCTTGAGAGGGGTGACTGAAGCTTTCTTT. This codes for CASSLRGVTEAFF.

This clonotype was recorded many times. V and J are TRBV2 and TRBJ1-1; the D is unclear. V was clipped by 6 bases and J by 2 bases, with 13 bases between them. Germline V gene lookup returns CDR1 SNHLY and CDR2 FYNNEI. CDR3 length equals 14 residues. In DNA form, the CDR3 reads TGTGCCAGCAGAAACGACATCATAAACACTGAAGCTTTCTTT. This sequence encodes CASRNDIINTEAFF. Using reference TRBV2 and TRBJ1-1 for the parts outside the CDR3, the full variable domain is EPEVTQTPSHQVTQMGQEVILRCVPISNHLYFYWYRQILGQKVEFLVSFYNNEISEKSEIFDDQFSVERPDGSNFTLKIRSTKLEDSAMYFCASRNDIINTEAFFGQGTRLTVV.

There are a few counts of this clonotype. The DNA for the CDR3 is TGCGCCAGCAGCCCTGGGACACAAACTCGAGATACGCAGTATTTT. The encoded protein is CASSPGTQTRDTQYF. The V call is TRBV5-1, the J call TRBJ2-3, with a possible D match to TRBD1 (6 bases). The germline CDR1 and CDR2 sequences are SGHRS and YFSETQ. This CDR3 has 15 residues. Trimming took off 4 bases at V and 5 bases at J, with 17 bases between the two ends.

Many counts were recorded for this clonotype. The chain has TRBV3-1 and TRBJ2-5; 9 nucleotides agree with TRBD2. Germline-derived CDR1 and CDR2 are LGHDT and YNNKEL (reference sequence). CDR3 length equals 14 residues. V was clipped by 1 base and J by 10 bases; unmatched bases: 7. The CDR3 nucleotides read TGTGCCAGCAGCCAAGGAAGCGGGGGGTTGGACCAGTACTTC. It is translated as CASSQGSGGLDQYF.

The genes are TRBV25-1 and TRBJ2-7; 9 bases agree with TRBD1. The CDR3 consists of 14 residues. Germline V CDR1 and CDR2: MGHDK, SYGVNS. J lost 2 bases, V lost 6 bases, and 5 bases had no gene match. The CDR3 nucleotides read TGTGCCAGCAGAGGACAGGGGAGCGCCTACGAGCAGTACTTC. Its protein is CASRGQGSAYEQYF.

This clonotype was seen only a few times. The J gene is TRBJ1-3, the V gene TRBV19; 7 nucleotides match TRBD1. The germline CDR1 and CDR2 sequences are LNHDA and SQIVND (reference sequence). This CDR3 is built from 15 residues. The V segment lost 10 bases and the J segment 4 bases; nucleotides outside the gene matches: 13. The chain's CDR3 is CATSPTRGSGNTIYF. The CDR3 coding sequence is TGTGCCACCTCCCCCACCAGGGGGTCGGGAAACACCATATATTTT.

This clonotype has a handful of counts. The rearrangement links TRBV4-2 to TRBJ1-4, with D possibly being TRBD1 (6 bases). The V gene's germline CDR1 is LGHNA and CDR2 YNFKEQ. The CDR3 is made up of 15 amino acids. The V gene lost 0 bases and the J gene lost 10 bases, with 15 bases spanning the gap. In DNA, the CDR3 is TGTGCCAGCAGCCAAGACAGTGTTGGGGGGCGAAAACTGTTTTTT. As protein: CASSQDSVGGRKLFF.

The gene calls are TRBV7-2 and TRBJ2-2; TRBD2 agrees at 10 bases. CDR1 is SGHTA and CDR2 is FQGNSA in the germline V gene. The CDR3 is 19 residues long. The J segment lost 3 bases and the V segment lost 4 bases, leaving 14 bases of the junction unmatched. This CDR3 reads CASSSRLASGSLYTGELFF. The DNA for the CDR3 is TGTGCCAGCAGCTCCCGATTGGCTAGCGGGAGTTTATACACCGGGGAGCTGTTTTTT.

This clonotype was recorded at least ten times. The chain links TRBV6-1 to TRBJ2-1; 7 nucleotides line up with TRBD1. Looked up from germline, CDR1 is MNHNS and CDR2 is SASEGT. This CDR3 is built from 12 residues. The trim removed 5 bases at V and 6 bases at J, leaving 1 base unmatched. CDR3 loop: CASSRDSNEQFF. CDR3 DNA: TGTGCCAGCAGTAGGGACAGCAATGAGCAGTTCTTC.

Details on this clonotype: A single base separates this from a much larger clone, so it may be a read error. This chain uses TRBV28 with TRBJ1-4; no clear D. Trimming shortened V by 6 bases and J by 10 bases, and 12 bases separated the two germline ends. From germline, CDR1 is MDHEN and CDR2 SYDVKM. This CDR3 spans 12 amino acids. The CDR3 region has the DNA TGTGCCAGCAGCCGGGGATTTGGAAAACTGTTTTTT. This translates into CASSRGFGKLFF.

This clonotype was picked up many times. The chain is built from TRBV27 and TRBJ1-4; TRBD1 agrees at 9 bases. The CDR3 has 14 residues. CDR1 MNHEY and CDR2 SMNVEV come from the germline V gene (reference sequence). Losses at the gene ends were 3 bases for V and 8 bases for J; bases not matched to a gene: 4. The DNA for the CDR3 is TGTGCCAGCAGTTTTGGGACAGGGAACGAAAAACTGTTTTTT. Protein: CASSFGTGNEKLFF.

Regarding this clonotype: It may be a read error: a sequence one base away is much more abundant. The chain combines TRBV4-2 with TRBJ1-1; no clear D gene. CDR3 length: 13 amino acids. Trimming took 0 bases from V and 5 from J, leaving 7 bases between them. The germline CDR1 and CDR2 sequences are LGHNA and YNFKEQ. CDR3 coding DNA: TGTGCCAGCAGCCAAGATGGCGTGACTGAAGCTTTCTTT. It codes for CASSQDGVTEAFF.

The genes are TRBV20-1 and TRBJ2-3; D call uncertain. Per the germline V gene, CDR1 is DFQATT and CDR2 is SNEGSKA (reference sequence). The CDR3 extends over 14 amino acids. V was shortened by 5 bases and J by 0 bases, with 12 bases between the two germline ends. The CDR3 sequence is CSAQDASSTDTQYF. The CDR3 nucleotides read TGCAGTGCTCAGGACGCGTCTAGCACAGATACGCAGTATTTT.